Below are 29 T cell receptor beta chains sequenced from a single sample in a study of monozygotic twins with inflammatory bowel disease (dated by TCRdb to between 2019 and 2020). The method behind the library was 5' RACE. The run used an Illumina HiSeq 2500. Each CDR3 protein sequence appears as one entry after TCRdb reprocessed the reads, and no DNA is included. The record for this sample contains about 440,000 distinct CDR3 sequences. The ten largest clones take up about 2.4% of the sample. Sequencing input: blood. The receptors here all came from a human donor with ulcerative colitis or Crohn's disease, or a healthy co-twin of an affected twin (not recorded which).

The chain carries TRBV3-1 and TRBJ2-7; as DNA is missing, the TRBD2 call by TCRdb cannot be tested. The CDR3 loop spans 15 amino acids. The germline V gene encodes CDR1 LGHDT and CDR2 YNNKEL (reference sequence). CDR3 loop: CASSQVTGGPYEQYF.

This chain joins TRBV12-3 or TRBV12-4 and TRBJ1-5; TCRdb reports TRBD1, a call that lacks DNA to check it against. The CDR3 totals 15 residues. CDR3 protein: CASSLQGGNNQPQHF.

The CDR3 sequence is CSVPGPGLAGVNHLNIQYF. The rearrangement uses TRBV29-1 and TRBJ2-4; TCRdb reports TRBD2, a call that lacks DNA to check it against. The CDR3 is 19 residues long. CDR1 and CDR2 from the germline V gene are SQVTM and ANQGSEA.

This chain connects TRBV29-1 to TRBJ2-7; lacking DNA, the TRBD2 call made by TCRdb goes unchecked. CDR1 and CDR2 (germline): SQVTM, ANQGSEA. CDR3 length: 13 residues. The CDR3 sequence: CSVALAGAYEQYF.

This rearrangement joins TRBV12-3 or TRBV12-4 to TRBJ2-2. This CDR3 region has 13 residues. CDR3 region: CASYKSNTGELFF.

The genes are TRBV6-5 and TRBJ2-2; TCRdb selects TRBD1, and the lack of DNA leaves this call unchecked. The CDR3 length is 17 residues. Germline CDR1 MNHEY, CDR2 SVGAGI. The CDR3 loop reads CASSYSKVGLGPGELFF.

The chain employs TRBV20-1 and TRBJ2-2; TCRdb picks TRBD1, but there is no DNA to check that call. From germline, CDR1 is DFQATT and CDR2 SNEGSKA (reference sequence). The CDR3 contains 15 residues. CDR3 in amino acids: CSARGTGEAYGELFF.

The rearrangement uses TRBV18 and TRBJ1-1. CDR1 is KGHSH, CDR2 LQKENI, per germline. CDR3 length: 13 amino acids. The CDR3 sequence: CASSPGWNTEAFF.

The chain recombines TRBV7-2 with TRBJ2-2; TCRdb calls TRBD2, which cannot be checked without DNA. Germline V gene data show CDR1 as SGHTA and CDR2 as FQGNSA. The CDR3 is 16 amino acids. The CDR3: CASRDSGGTNTGELFF.

The rearrangement uses TRBV18 and TRBJ2-6. Germline lookup yields CDR1 KGHSH and CDR2 LQKENI. CDR3 size: 15 residues. This chain's CDR3 is CASSQEISGANVLTF.

The chain recombines TRBV11-2 with TRBJ1-1; TCRdb indicates TRBD1, and absent DNA this call remains unverified. This CDR3 is built from 13 residues. The V gene's germline CDR1 is SGHAT and CDR2 FQNNGV. The chain's CDR3 is CASSLASGAEAFF. Full variable domain (remainder filled in from reference TRBV11-2 and TRBJ1-1): EAGVAQSPRYKIIEKRQSVAFWCNPISGHATLYWYQQILGQGPKLLIQFQNNGVVDDSQLPKDRFSAERLKGVDSTLKIQPAKLEDSAVYLCASSLASGAEAFFGQGTRLTVV.

The rearrangement joins TRBV5-1 to TRBJ2-6; TCRdb names TRBD1, which stays unverified in the absence of DNA. This CDR3 is 17 amino acids long. CDR1 SGHRS and CDR2 YFSETQ come from the germline V gene. Here the CDR3 reads CASSKGQGAEGANVLTF.

This sequence joins TRBV3-1 and TRBJ2-5; no DNA is available, so the TRBD1 call from TCRdb remains unchecked. Per the germline V gene, CDR1 is LGHDT and CDR2 is YNNKEL (reference sequence). The CDR3 is 14 amino acids. This chain's CDR3 is CASSRRRQGETQYF.

The chain recombines TRBV20-1 with TRBJ2-2. CDR1 is DFQATT, CDR2 SNEGSKA, per germline (reference sequence). This CDR3 contains 14 residues. CDR3 protein: CSAKGQTNTGELFF.

The chain has TRBV7-8 and TRBJ2-1; there is no DNA to check the TCRdb D call of TRBD1. The CDR3 runs 13 residues. Germline V gene data show CDR1 as SGHVS and CDR2 as FQNEAQ. CDR3: CASSLGGQGRIFF.

This chain connects TRBV6-4 to TRBJ2-1; TCRdb returns TRBD2, unconfirmable since there is no DNA. CDR3 length equals 14 residues. The V gene's germline CDR1 is MRHNA and CDR2 SNTAGT. The CDR3 region is CASSDSGLARAQFF.

The chain combines TRBV12-3 or TRBV12-4 with TRBJ2-3. The CDR3 is 15 amino acids. This chain's CDR3 is CASSSSRGYTDTQYF.

V and J are TRBV2 and TRBJ2-7; TCRdb lists TRBD1, though no DNA is available to test this call. The CDR3 extends over 14 amino acids. Germline V lookup: CDR1 SNHLY, CDR2 FYNNEI. The chain's CDR3 is CASNQGAYSYEQYF.

The rearrangement joins TRBV11-2 to TRBJ2-2; TCRdb reports TRBD1, a call that lacks DNA to check it against. There are 18 residues in the CDR3. Per germline, CDR1 SGHAT and CDR2 FQNNGV. The chain's CDR3 is CASGLNGQASGEAGELFF.

V and J are TRBV5-1 and TRBJ1-2. Per the germline V gene, CDR1 is SGHRS and CDR2 is YFSETQ. The CDR3 contains 12 residues. CDR3 sequence: CASSLDVFSYTF.

This chain joins TRBV30 and TRBJ2-3. This CDR3 is built from 16 residues. CDR1 is GTSNPN, CDR2 SVGIG, per germline (reference sequence). CDR3 residues: CAWSGSLQGYTDTQYF.

The chain uses TRBV7-9 and TRBJ2-7; TCRdb's D gene call, TRBD2, goes unchecked for lack of DNA. This CDR3 comprises 12 residues. The V gene's germline CDR1 is SEHNR and CDR2 FQNEAQ (reference sequence). The CDR3: CASSRGFDEQYF.

The chain has TRBV20-1 and TRBJ1-4; TCRdb's D gene call, TRBD1, goes unchecked for lack of DNA. The CDR3 contains 13 residues. Germline V CDR1 and CDR2: DFQATT, SNEGSKA (reference sequence). CDR3 protein: CSARAGGGEKLFF.

The V call is TRBV12-3 or TRBV12-4, the J call TRBJ2-4; without DNA, the TCRdb call of TRBD1 cannot be checked. This CDR3 comprises 13 residues. CDR3 in amino acids: CASSYDGGANCYF.

The chain links TRBV5-1 to TRBJ2-1; TCRdb lists TRBD1, though no DNA is available to test this call. The CDR3 is 15 amino acids. Germline V gene data show CDR1 as SGHRS and CDR2 as YFSETQ. The chain's CDR3 is CASSLRGGLYNEQFF.

The chain joins TRBV3-1 to TRBJ2-4; lacking DNA, the TRBD1 call made by TCRdb goes unchecked. CDR3 length: 18 residues. The germline V gene has CDR1 LGHDT and CDR2 YNNKEL (reference sequence). CDR3 region: CASSQEKWTALAKNIQYF.

The rearrangement links TRBV19 to TRBJ2-6. This CDR3 has 13 residues. CDR1 and CDR2 from the germline V gene are LNHDA and SQIVND (reference sequence). This chain's CDR3 is CASRISGANVLTF.

This chain joins TRBV20-1 and TRBJ1-1. Germline V CDR1 and CDR2: DFQATT, SNEGSKA (reference sequence). The CDR3 is 12 amino acids. This CDR3 is CSASDREPEAFF.

The genes are TRBV12-3 or TRBV12-4 and TRBJ1-1; TCRdb proposes TRBD1, but this gene call is untestable without DNA. This CDR3 comprises 14 residues. The CDR3 protein is CASTVDRANTEAFF.